This T cell receptor (beta chain) was found in a study of shared clonotypes between healthy human individuals. Study-wide results and limits: Naive subsets usually exceeded memory subsets in estimated richness. Investigators expected sequencing depth to affect clonotype sharing among donors. The donor pool, a small one, limited the genetic and exposure-history diversity represented.

Sequencing was performed with immunoSEQ multiplex PCR; in TCRdb, only in-frame clones are kept and a portion is missing. This table has 2 million or so clones, about 95% appearing once. Terminally differentiated effector memory CD45RA+ cells were excluded from the naive CD8 cells, which were CD45RO-negative and positively selected for CCR7. Only Caucasian adults living in Nashville, Tennessee served as donors. Comment on this clone: Its target is unknown.

Sequencing used naive CD8+ T cells sorted from blood. The source of this sequence is a young man in good health.

CDR3 bases: TGTGCCAGCAGCTTGGAGACCCTAGGGCTTTTCTTT. It is translated as CASSLETLGLFF. V gene TRBV5-6 combines with J gene TRBJ1-1; D ambiguous. The germline V gene encodes CDR1 SGHDT and CDR2 YYEEEE. CDR3 length: 12 amino acids. V shed 0 bases and J shed 13 bases, with 13 bases lying between them.